Listed here are 9 T cell receptor beta chains from one sample, sequenced in a study of shared clonotypes between healthy human individuals. This table comes from immunoSEQ multiplex PCR, and its TCRdb copy is limited to in-frame clones, with some not included. The sample carries about 2.4 million clones, approximately 94% recorded once. Sequencing was performed on naive CD4+ T cells from PBMCs. Described subset: CD45RA+ positively selected. Every receptor here comes from a man between 18 and 29 years old in good health. Some clones in this sample may be carry-over from other donors' samples.

The chain recombines TRBV29-1 with TRBJ1-1; 11 bases match TRBD1. This CDR3 comprises 15 residues. The germline V gene has CDR1 SQVTM and CDR2 ANQGSEA. Trimming took 7 bases from V and 3 from J; bases not matched to a gene: 10. CDR3: CSGTLRGQGDTEAFF. The CDR3 region has the DNA TGCAGCGGTACGCTTAGGGGACAGGGGGACACTGAAGCTTTCTTT.

The chain recombines TRBV4-1 with TRBJ1-1; 7 bases fit TRBD1. The CDR3 is 14 residues long. CDR1 is MGHRA, CDR2 YSYEKL, per germline. Trimming cost V 3 bases and J 8 bases; bases outside gene matches: 9. Here the CDR3 reads CASSQQTGTLEAFF. DNA of the CDR3: TGCGCCAGCAGCCAGCAGACAGGGACCCTAGAAGCTTTCTTT.

As concerns this clone: At the DNA level, this CDR3 is encoded by other sequences in the same sample as well. The genes are TRBV19 and TRBJ1-1; possibly TRBD1 for D (6 bases). CDR3 length equals 13 residues. The V end lost 3 bases, the J end lost 6 bases, and 11 bases lay between the germline ends. The germline CDR1 and CDR2 sequences are LNHDA and SQIVND (reference sequence). DNA of the CDR3: TGTGCCAGTAGTATTCTCAGGGGAGCTGAAGCTTTCTTT. Its translation is CASSILRGAEAFF. Full variable domain (missing parts from reference TRBV19 and TRBJ1-1): DGGITQSPKYLFRKEGQNVTLSCEQNLNHDAMYWYRQDPGQGLRLIYYSQIVNDFQKGDIAEGYSVSREKKESFPLTVTSAQKNPTAFYLCASSILRGAEAFFGQGTRLTVV.

The V call is TRBV5-1, the J call TRBJ1-4; D uncertain. V lost 0 bases to trimming and J lost 4 bases, with 4 bases between them. The CDR3 consists of 13 residues. CDR1 is SGHRS, CDR2 YFSETQ, per germline. CDR3 sequence (DNA): TGCGCCAGCAGCTTGGAGAGTAATGAAAAACTGTTTTTT. It translates to CASSLESNEKLFF.

This clone appeared a single time. The junction departs from the called germline gene at one end, perhaps through a read error. The rearrangement links TRBV19 to TRBJ2-7; 7 nucleotides agree with TRBD1. Germline lookup yields CDR1 LNHDA and CDR2 SQIVND (reference sequence). This CDR3 is built from 15 residues. CDR3 in amino acids: CASSIDGQENYGQYF. The DNA of the CDR3 is TGTGCCAGTAGTATAGATGGACAGGAGAACTACGGGCAGTACTTC.

The chain couples TRBV6-5 to TRBJ2-7; TRBD1 matches 9 bases. Germline loops: CDR1 MNHEY, CDR2 SVGAGI. The J segment lost 5 bases and the V segment lost 4 bases, leaving 12 bases of the junction unmatched. The CDR3 is 16 residues long. The CDR3 nucleotides read TGTGCCAGCAGTTCAACCGGGACAGGGAACGGGGACGAGCAGTACTTC. Translation gives CASSSTGTGNGDEQYF.

The rearrangement uses TRBV6-1 and TRBJ1-1, with D perhaps TRBD1 (6 bases). This CDR3 comprises 14 residues. CDR1 is MNHNS, CDR2 SASEGT, per germline. Deletions cut 7 bases from V and 1 base from J, with 13 bases between. The CDR3 bases are TGTGCCAGCACCCGGGGGGGGCAGAACACTGAAGCTTTCTTT. As protein: CASTRGGQNTEAFF.

J is TRBJ1-2 and V is TRBV6-6, with 7 bases matching TRBD1. V lost 6 bases, J lost 8 bases, and 6 bases stayed unmatched. Germline assignment: CDR1 MNHNY and CDR2 SVGAGI (reference sequence). CDR3 length: 12 residues. The CDR3: CASRQGRGGYTF. The CDR3 nucleotides read TGTGCCAGCAGACAGGGGCGAGGCGGCTACACCTTC.

The rearrangement links TRBV7-2 to TRBJ2-2; 11 bases align to TRBD2. CDR1 is SGHTA, CDR2 FQGNSA, per germline. CDR3 length: 18 amino acids. V trimming: 2 bases; J trimming: 4 bases; junction bases outside the gene matches: 9. The CDR3 DNA is TGTGCCAGCAGCTTATTAGCGGGAGGGAGGTTGGGCACCGGGGAGCTGTTTTTT. It specifies CASSLLAGGRLGTGELFF.